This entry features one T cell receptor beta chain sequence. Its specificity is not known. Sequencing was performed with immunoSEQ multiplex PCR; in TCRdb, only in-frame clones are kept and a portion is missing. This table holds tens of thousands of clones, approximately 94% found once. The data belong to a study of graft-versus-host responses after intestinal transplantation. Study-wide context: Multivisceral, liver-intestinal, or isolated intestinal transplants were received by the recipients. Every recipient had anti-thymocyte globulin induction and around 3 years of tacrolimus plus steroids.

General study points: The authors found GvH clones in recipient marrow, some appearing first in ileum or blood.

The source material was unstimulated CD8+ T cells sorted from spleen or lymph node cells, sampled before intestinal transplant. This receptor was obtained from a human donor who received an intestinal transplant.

This CDR3 is CASSPEGAPASGNTIYF. In nucleotides, the CDR3 is TGTGCCAGCAGTCCAGAAGGAGCGCCAGCATCTGGAAACACCATATATTTT. The V gene is TRBV7-9, the J gene TRBJ1-3, with D uncertain. Germline values: CDR1 SEHNR, CDR2 FQNEAQ (reference sequence). The V gene lost 6 bases and the J gene lost 1 base, with 19 bases spanning the gap. The CDR3 is 17 amino acids.